Here is one T cell receptor (beta chain) with its context. In this sample, this clone turned up once. Its binding antigen is unknown. The sample holds no much larger clone one base away, and base qualities are not on file. The immunoSEQ assay, a bias-controlled multiplex PCR with V- and J-specific primers, was used to amplify TCR beta CDR3 regions from genomic DNA. A proprietary barcode and Illumina adapter sequences were added to the CDR3 amplicons in a second PCR step. An Illumina MiSeq instrument was used to sequence the CDR3 libraries. The published analysis was carried out like this. Export and quality control were performed with immunoSEQ Analyzer 3.0, and downstream analyses were performed with R Bioconductor and Immunarch. Only productive rearrangements in the normalized downsampled data set were used to calculate repertoire metrics. Pathologically expanded clonotypes were defined as those larger than 5 templates in the normalized cohort. Repertoire diversity was measured with the Inverse Simpson Index. To capture all clonotypes, the CMV-specificity analyses were run on the non-normalized data set. Imported from immuneACCESS, the table was reduced by TCRdb to in-frame sequences with V and J called. These copies leave out some clones; in studies compared against another copy, an unresolved V gene accounts for under half, and the cause of the remainder is not known. V and J calls and clone size are those listed in that table; D and trimming were worked out from the DNA. In all, the sample holds 25,000 to 30,000 clones, and around 93% of those were seen once. The ten largest clones add up to approximately 2.2% of the sample.

Sample time point, as interpreted from the label and publication: recipient sample about 28 days before transplant, after cytoreduction. Blood samples were obtained from recipients approximately 28 days before transplant and at days 30, 100 and 180 after transplant. Nuclei Lysis Solution was used to extract genomic DNA from fresh or cryopreserved unfractionated peripheral blood mononuclear cells. This sample is part of a study of T cell clonotyping in hematopoietic cell transplantation (dated by TCRdb to the early 2020s). With respect to the entire study: Pretransplant recipient samples were obtained after cytoreduction. In the study, approximately 140 blood samples were gathered from a few dozen consecutive transplant recipients and their related donors. Patient recruitment ran from 2015 to early 2017, and follow-up continued until late 2020 or death. Study-wide findings and limitations: The sample size was limited and the cells went unsorted, which meant the CD4 and CD8 repertoire contributions could not be told apart. Just a small fraction of recipient repertoires overlapped with donor repertoires, and more than 97% appeared de novo at the given depth. Broader posttransplant TCR repertoire diversity was predicted by donor and pretransplant recipient Inverse Simpson Index values. After transplant, TCR diversity in recipients dropped, and pathologically expanded clonotypes climbed progressively between day 30 and day 180.

The CDR3 contains 16 residues, cysteine and phenylalanine counted. Only CDR3 DNA remains: 48 bases, in frame from the first base. Taken from the germline V gene, the CDR1 and CDR2 loops are SGHRS and YFSETQ. Clipping removes 2 bases from V and 7 bases from J, with 14 as the unmatched junction base count. Sequenced here: peripheral blood mononuclear cells, sampled before stem cell transplant. The source is a man aged 50 or older with acute myeloid leukemia. Some clones in this sample may be carry-over from other donors' samples. Recombination linked TRBV5-1 to TRBJ2-7, and TRBD2 aligns with 8 junction nucleotides. The nucleotides are TGCGCCAGCAGCTTATCTCCGGGACTAGGAGAAGGGGAGCAGTACTTC. Its protein is CASSLSPGLGEGEQYF. Full variable domain (CDR3 extended with the reference TRBV5-1 and TRBJ2-7 proteins): KAGVTQTPRYLIKTRGQQVTLSCSPISGHRSVSWYQQTPGQGLQFLFEYFSETQRNKGNFPGRFSGRQFSNSRSEMNVSTLELGDSALYLCASSLSPGLGEGEQYFGPGTRLTVT.